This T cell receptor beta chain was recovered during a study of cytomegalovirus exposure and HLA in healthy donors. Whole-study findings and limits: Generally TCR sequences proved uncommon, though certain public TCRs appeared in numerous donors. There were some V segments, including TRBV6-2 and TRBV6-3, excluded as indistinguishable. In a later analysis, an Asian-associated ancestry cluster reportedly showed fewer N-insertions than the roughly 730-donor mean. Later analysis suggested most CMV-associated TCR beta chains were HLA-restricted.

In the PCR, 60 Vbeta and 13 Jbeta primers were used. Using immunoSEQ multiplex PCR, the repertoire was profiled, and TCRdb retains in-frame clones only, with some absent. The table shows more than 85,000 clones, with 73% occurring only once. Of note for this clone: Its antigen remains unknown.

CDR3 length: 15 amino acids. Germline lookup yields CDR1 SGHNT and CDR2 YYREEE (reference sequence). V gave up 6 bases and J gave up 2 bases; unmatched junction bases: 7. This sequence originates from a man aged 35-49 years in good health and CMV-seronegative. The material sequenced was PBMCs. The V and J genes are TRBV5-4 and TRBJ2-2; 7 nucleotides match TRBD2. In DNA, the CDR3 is TGTGCCAGCAACCTGGGGGGGGGAAACACCGGGGAGCTGTTTTTT. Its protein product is CASNLGGGNTGELFF.